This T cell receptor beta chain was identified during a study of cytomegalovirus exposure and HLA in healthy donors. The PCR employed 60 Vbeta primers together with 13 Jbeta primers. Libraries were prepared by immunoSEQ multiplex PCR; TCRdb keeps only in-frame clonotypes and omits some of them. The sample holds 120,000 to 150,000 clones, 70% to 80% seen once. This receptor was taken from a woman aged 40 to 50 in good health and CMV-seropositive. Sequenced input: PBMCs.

As DNA, the CDR3 is TGTGCCAGCAGCTTAGCGCCGGCTAGCAATGAGCAGTTCTTC. Translated, it gives CASSLAPASNEQFF. The rearrangement joins TRBV7-2 to TRBJ2-1; D is uncertain. Trimming stripped 0 bases from V and 6 bases from J, with 9 bases between. The germline gives CDR1 SGHTA, CDR2 FQGNSA. This CDR3 has 14 residues.